These 20 T cell receptor beta chains originate from one sample sequenced in a study of a mutant IDH1 vaccine in newly diagnosed glioma. Their specific antigens are unknown. Regarding time point: week 5, during vaccination. Every single dose of the vaccine, 300 ug of mutant IDH1 20-mer peptide, came with topical imiquimod. The method was immunoSEQ multiplex PCR; TCRdb's version includes in-frame clones alone and lacks a portion of them. In the table there are roughly 12,000 clones, around nine tenths of which are singletons. Sequencing was performed on PBMCs, taken from a glioma patient whose treatment included an IDH1 peptide vaccine. Receptors originate from a woman between 35 and 50 years old with glioma. Some clones in this sample may be carry-over from other donors' samples.

The rearrangement links TRBV25-1 to TRBJ1-2, with D maybe TRBD1 (5 bases). The V end lost 7 bases, the J end lost 2 bases, and 11 bases lay between the germline ends. The germline V gene has CDR1 MGHDK and CDR2 SYGVNS. This CDR3 is built from 13 residues. DNA of the CDR3: TGTGCCAGCAATGGGGCAGGGAACTATGGCTACACCTTC. It translates to CASNGAGNYGYTF.

CDR3 in amino acids: CASSPVDRGNYGYTF. The DNA for the CDR3 is TGTGCCAGCAGCCCCGTGGACAGGGGGAACTATGGCTACACCTTC. The chain combines TRBV14 with TRBJ1-2; 10 bases line up with TRBD1. The CDR3 is 15 amino acids. Looked up from germline, CDR1 is SGHDN and CDR2 is FVKESK. V lost 4 bases to trimming and J lost 2 bases; unmatched junction nucleotides: 4.

V usage is TRBV19 and J usage is TRBJ2-3; 8 nucleotides agree with TRBD2. Trimming removed 2 bases from V and 3 bases from J; junction bases left unmatched: 4. There are 15 residues in the CDR3. The germline gives CDR1 LNHDA, CDR2 SQIVND (reference sequence). The CDR3 DNA sequence: TGTGCCAGTAGTATATTGCCGGGGGGGACAGATACGCAGTATTTT. Translating it yields CASSILPGGTDTQYF. Combining the CDR3 with reference TRBV19 and TRBJ2-3 gives the whole variable domain DGGITQSPKYLFRKEGQNVTLSCEQNLNHDAMYWYRQDPGQGLRLIYYSQIVNDFQKGDIAEGYSVSREKKESFPLTVTSAQKNPTAFYLCASSILPGGTDTQYFGPGTRLTVL.

This clone was recorded once. The genes are TRBV19 and TRBJ1-2; D remains ambiguous. The CDR3 totals 13 residues. In germline, CDR1 is LNHDA, CDR2 SQIVND (reference sequence). Trimming shortened V by 4 bases and J by 2 bases, and 8 bases separated the two germline ends. Here the CDR3 reads CASSTGRNYGYTF. The DNA for the CDR3 is TGTGCCAGTAGTACCGGGAGAAACTATGGCTACACCTTC.

This clone was counted only a few times. J is TRBJ1-1 and V is TRBV29-1, with unresolved D. V was cut by 0 bases and J by 1 base, with 9 bases left in between. The V gene's germline CDR1 is SQVTM and CDR2 ANQGSEA. The CDR3 runs 14 residues. CDR3 loop: CSVEDRQRNTEAFF. DNA of the CDR3: TGCAGCGTTGAAGATCGGCAGAGGAACACTGAAGCTTTCTTT.

In this sample, this clone turned up once. The chain links TRBV20-1 to TRBJ2-1; D call uncertain. CDR1 and CDR2 from the germline V gene are DFQATT and SNEGSKA (reference sequence). The CDR3 runs to 10 residues. The CDR3 DNA is TGCAGCCTCCTAATAAATGAGCAGTTCTTC. This translates into CSLLINEQFF.

Here the CDR3 DNA reads TGTGCCAGCAGCGGGGACACCCCAAATCAGCCCCAGCATTTT. Translating gives CASSGDTPNQPQHF. The chain couples TRBV7-9 to TRBJ1-5; D is possibly TRBD1 (6 bases). Germline V gives CDR1 SEHNR, CDR2 FQNEAQ (reference sequence). This CDR3 has 14 residues. V lost 5 bases and J lost 4, with 12 bases in between.

This clone appeared once. The chain has TRBV4-1 and TRBJ1-2, with 9 bases matching TRBD1. Germline values: CDR1 MGHRA, CDR2 YSYEKL. This CDR3 region has 17 residues. V was clipped by 0 bases and J by 4 bases; unmatched bases: 9. CDR3 sequence: CASSQESGQGTTYGYTF. The CDR3 nucleotides are TGCGCCAGCAGCCAAGAATCCGGACAGGGGACTACCTATGGCTACACCTTC.

The chain combines TRBV28 with TRBJ1-5, with TRBD1 as a possible D gene (5 bases). The CDR3 runs 12 residues. V was cut by 4 bases and J by 5 bases, with 6 bases left in between. Germline-derived CDR1 and CDR2 are MDHEN and SYDVKM. The CDR3 protein is CASSSQDQPQHF. DNA for the CDR3: TGTGCCAGCAGTTCACAGGATCAGCCCCAGCATTTT.

This clone was found a few times. This rearrangement joins TRBV5-1 to TRBJ2-2; 9 bases agree with TRBD1. Germline trimming cut 7 bases from V and 0 bases from J; bases unmatched to any gene: 7. The CDR3 totals 16 residues. CDR1 and CDR2 from the germline V gene are SGHRS and YFSETQ. The CDR3 region is CASGIQGASNTGELFF. In DNA form, the CDR3 reads TGCGCCAGCGGGATACAGGGGGCGTCGAACACCGGGGAGCTGTTTTTT.

The V gene is TRBV6-5, the J gene TRBJ1-1; 9 nucleotides agree with TRBD1. CDR1 MNHEY and CDR2 SVGAGI come from the germline V gene. CDR3 length equals 16 residues. Trimming removed 0 bases from V and 5 bases from J; junction bases left unmatched: 7. This CDR3 reads CASSYSLQGAGTEAFF. The CDR3 bases are TGTGCCAGCAGTTACTCCCTACAGGGGGCTGGTACTGAAGCTTTCTTT.

The rearrangement joins TRBV25-1 to TRBJ2-7; D is perhaps TRBD2 (5 bases). Germline CDR1 MGHDK, CDR2 SYGVNS. The ends were cut back, 4 bases at V and 4 bases at J, with 14 bases in the middle. This CDR3 is built from 14 residues. In nucleotides, the CDR3 is TGTGCCAGCAGTGGCCAATCCACGGGATACGAGCAGTACTTC. This codes for CASSGQSTGYEQYF.

The rearrangement links TRBV27 to TRBJ2-5; 10 bases map to TRBD2. This CDR3 is 16 amino acids long. Germline loops: CDR1 MNHEY, CDR2 SMNVEV (reference sequence). Trimming cost V 6 bases and J 5 bases; bases outside gene matches: 12. The CDR3 nucleotides read TGTGCCAGCAGCCAAAGGACTAGCGGAGGGGTGGAGACCCAGTACTTC. It is translated as CASSQRTSGGVETQYF.

V and J are TRBV5-4 and TRBJ1-1, with no clear D. CDR3 length: 14 residues. CDR1 and CDR2 (germline): SGHNT, YYREEE (reference sequence). V lost 4 bases and J lost 6, with 16 bases in between. The DNA of the CDR3 is TGTGCCAGCAGCCCGGACGATTTCGGCGCTGAAGCTTTCTTT. Its protein product is CASSPDDFGAEAFF.

This sequence joins TRBV2 and TRBJ1-4; D is unclear. Germline lookup yields CDR1 SNHLY and CDR2 FYNNEI. Deletions cut 4 bases from V and 4 bases from J, with 4 bases between. This CDR3 spans 12 amino acids. CDR3 sequence: CASSARNEKLFF. The CDR3 nucleotides read TGTGCCAGCAGTGCTCGTAATGAAAAACTGTTTTTT.

The chain employs TRBV7-9 and TRBJ1-1; the D gene is possibly TRBD1 (5 bases). The length of the CDR3 is 14 residues. V lost 4 bases, J lost 7 bases, and 16 bases lay in between. The germline V gene has CDR1 SEHNR and CDR2 FQNEAQ (reference sequence). The CDR3 nucleotides are TGTGCCAGCAGCTCCCAAGCGGGGCTCGGTGAAGCTTTCTTT. Encoded protein: CASSSQAGLGEAFF.

This rearrangement joins TRBV28 to TRBJ1-6; 8 nucleotides match TRBD1. Germline-derived CDR1 and CDR2 are MDHEN and SYDVKM. The CDR3 is 15 residues long. The ends lost 6 bases at V and 5 bases at J; junction bases unmatched: 6. The CDR3, as DNA: TGTGCCAGCAGGAGACAGGGGCAGAATAATTCACCCCTCCACTTT. As protein: CASRRQGQNNSPLHF.

The chain joins TRBV27 to TRBJ2-1, with 8 positions matching TRBD2. From germline, CDR1 is MNHEY and CDR2 SMNVEV (reference sequence). V gave up 0 bases and J gave up 4 bases; unmatched junction bases: 8. The CDR3 consists of 17 residues. The CDR3 bases are TGTGCCAGCAGTTTATCCGGGCCGGCTAGCGGGTACAATGAGCAGTTCTTC. It yields the protein CASSLSGPASGYNEQFF.

The V gene is TRBV30, the J gene TRBJ2-3; 7 bases line up with TRBD1. The ends lost 5 bases at V and 2 bases at J; junction bases unmatched: 4. CDR3 length equals 13 residues. CDR1 and CDR2 from the germline V gene are GTSNPN and SVGIG (reference sequence). The CDR3 here is CAWSTGDTDTQYF. The CDR3 DNA is TGTGCCTGGTCTACAGGGGACACAGATACGCAGTATTTT.

The chain couples TRBV29-1 to TRBJ1-2, with a weak D call TRBD1 (6 bases). Germline CDR1 reads SQVTM; CDR2 reads ANQGSEA. Trimming took off 7 bases at V and 3 bases at J, with 12 bases between the two ends. The CDR3 consists of 12 residues. The CDR3 sequence is CSAQGLDYGYTF. The DNA for the CDR3 is TGCAGCGCACAGGGACTCGACTATGGCTACACCTTC.